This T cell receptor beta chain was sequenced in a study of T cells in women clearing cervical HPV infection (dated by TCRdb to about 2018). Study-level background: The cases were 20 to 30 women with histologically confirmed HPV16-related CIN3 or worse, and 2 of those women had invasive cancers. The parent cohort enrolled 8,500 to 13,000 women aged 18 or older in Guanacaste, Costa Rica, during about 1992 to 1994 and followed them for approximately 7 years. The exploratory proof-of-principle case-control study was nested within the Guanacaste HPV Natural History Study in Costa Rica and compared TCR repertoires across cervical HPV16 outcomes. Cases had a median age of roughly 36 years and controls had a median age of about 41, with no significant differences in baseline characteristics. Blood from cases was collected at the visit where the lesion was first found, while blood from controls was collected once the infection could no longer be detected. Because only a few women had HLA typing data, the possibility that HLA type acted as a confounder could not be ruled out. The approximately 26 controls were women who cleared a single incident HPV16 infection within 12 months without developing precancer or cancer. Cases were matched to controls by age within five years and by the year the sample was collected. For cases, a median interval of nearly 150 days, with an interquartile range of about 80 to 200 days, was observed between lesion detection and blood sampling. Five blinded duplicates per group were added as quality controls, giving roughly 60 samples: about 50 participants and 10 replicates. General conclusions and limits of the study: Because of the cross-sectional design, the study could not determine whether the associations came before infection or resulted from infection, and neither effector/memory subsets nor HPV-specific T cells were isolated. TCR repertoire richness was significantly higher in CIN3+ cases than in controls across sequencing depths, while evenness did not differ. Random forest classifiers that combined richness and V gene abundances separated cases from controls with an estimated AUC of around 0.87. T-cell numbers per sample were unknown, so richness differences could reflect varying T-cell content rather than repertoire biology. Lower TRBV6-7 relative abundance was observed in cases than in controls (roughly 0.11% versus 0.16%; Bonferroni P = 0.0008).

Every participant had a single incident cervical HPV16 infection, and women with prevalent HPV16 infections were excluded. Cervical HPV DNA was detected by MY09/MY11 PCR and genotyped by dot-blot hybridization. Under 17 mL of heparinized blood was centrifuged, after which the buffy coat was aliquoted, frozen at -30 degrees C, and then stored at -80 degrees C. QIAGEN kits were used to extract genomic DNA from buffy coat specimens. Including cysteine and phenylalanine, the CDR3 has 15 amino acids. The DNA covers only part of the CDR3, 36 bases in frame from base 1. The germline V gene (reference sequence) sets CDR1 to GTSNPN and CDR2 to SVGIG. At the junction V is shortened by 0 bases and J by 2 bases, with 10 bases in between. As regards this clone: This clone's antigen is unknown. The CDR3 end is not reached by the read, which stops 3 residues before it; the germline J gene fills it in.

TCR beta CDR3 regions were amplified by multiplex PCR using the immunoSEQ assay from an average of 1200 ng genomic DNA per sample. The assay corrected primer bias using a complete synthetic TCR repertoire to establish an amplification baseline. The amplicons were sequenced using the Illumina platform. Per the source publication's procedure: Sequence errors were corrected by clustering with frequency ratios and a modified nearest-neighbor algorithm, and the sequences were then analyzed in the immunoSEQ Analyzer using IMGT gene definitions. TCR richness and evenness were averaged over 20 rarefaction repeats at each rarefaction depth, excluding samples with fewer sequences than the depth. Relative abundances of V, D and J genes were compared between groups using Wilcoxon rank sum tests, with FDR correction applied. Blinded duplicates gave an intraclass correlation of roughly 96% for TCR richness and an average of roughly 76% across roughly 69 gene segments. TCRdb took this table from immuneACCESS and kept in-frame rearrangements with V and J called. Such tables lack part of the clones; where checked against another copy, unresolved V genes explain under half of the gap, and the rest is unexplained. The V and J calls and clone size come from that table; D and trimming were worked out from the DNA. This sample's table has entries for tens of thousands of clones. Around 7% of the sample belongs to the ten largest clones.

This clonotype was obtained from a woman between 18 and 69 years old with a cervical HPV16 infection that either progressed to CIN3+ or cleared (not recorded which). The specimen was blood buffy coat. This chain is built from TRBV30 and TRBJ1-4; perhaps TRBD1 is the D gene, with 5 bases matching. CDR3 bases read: TGTGCCTGGAGTGTTGGGGGGTCGACTAATGAAAAA. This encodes CAWSVGGSTNEK. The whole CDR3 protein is CAWSVGGSTNEKLFF.